This record looks at one TCR beta chain sequence and its context. Trimming took 2 bases from V and 3 from J, leaving 15 bases between them. Germline CDR1 reads SGHDT; CDR2 reads YYEEEE. The CDR3 length is 15 residues. The protocol was immunoSEQ multiplex PCR, while the TCRdb copy is restricted to in-frame clones and leaves out a portion. The sample consists of some 70,000 clones, about nine tenths of them appearing once. The data were obtained in a study of blood T cell repertoires in COVID-19. On the study more broadly: Researchers got acute and convalescent COVID-19 samples from the United States, Italy and Spain. PBMCs, B-cell-depleted T cells, or T cells provided the cDNA or gDNA that made up the material.

The sample taken for sequencing was peripheral blood. The TCR was taken from a woman older than 75 with active COVID-19. V is TRBV5-6 and J is TRBJ2-7; a weak D match, TRBD1 (6 bases). CDR3: CASSLGFDRLYEQYF. The DNA for the CDR3 is TGTGCCAGCAGCTTAGGCTTTGACAGGCTCTACGAGCAGTACTTC.